This T cell receptor beta chain was documented in a study of T cell responses to AZD1222 COVID-19 vaccine. Germline CDR1 reads GTSNPN; CDR2 reads SVGIG (reference sequence). Trimming removed 3 bases at V and 5 bases at J, with 4 bases between. The CDR3 has 10 residues. Sequenced by immunoSEQ multiplex PCR; TCRdb stores in-frame clones only, minus some. Of some 130,000 clones listed, approximately 93% are singletons. The input for sequencing was peripheral blood, taken on day 0 of AZD1222 vaccination. The receptor was isolated from an adult in good health. The genes are TRBV30 and TRBJ2-5; D not resolved. The CDR3 bases are TGTGCCTGGAGGTCCGAGACCCAGTACTTC. It codes for CAWRSETQYF. The whole variable domain, filled in from reference TRBV30 and TRBJ2-5, reads SQTIHQWPATLVQPVGSPLSLECTVEGTSNPNLYWYRQAAGRGLQLLFYSVGIGQISSEVPQNLSASRPQDRQFILSSKKLLLSDSGFYLCAWRSETQYFGPGTRLLVL.